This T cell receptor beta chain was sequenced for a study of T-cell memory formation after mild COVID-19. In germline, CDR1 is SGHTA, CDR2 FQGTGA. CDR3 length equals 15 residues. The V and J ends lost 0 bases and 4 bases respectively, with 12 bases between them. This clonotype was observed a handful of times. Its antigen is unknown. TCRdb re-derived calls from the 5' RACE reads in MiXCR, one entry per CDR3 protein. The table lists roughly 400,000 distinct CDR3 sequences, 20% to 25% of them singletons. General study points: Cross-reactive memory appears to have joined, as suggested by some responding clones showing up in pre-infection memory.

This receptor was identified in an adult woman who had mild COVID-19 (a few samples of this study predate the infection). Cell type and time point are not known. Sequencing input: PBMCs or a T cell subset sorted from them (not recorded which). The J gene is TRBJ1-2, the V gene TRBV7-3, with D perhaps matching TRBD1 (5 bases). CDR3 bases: TGTGCCAGCAGCTTAACGTTCGAGGGGACCTATGGCTACACCTTC. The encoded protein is CASSLTFEGTYGYTF.